This is a list of T cell receptor beta chains from one sample in a study of vaccination and CD4 T cells after COVID-19. From the PCR reads, TCRdb called clonotypes with MiXCR, one entry per CDR3 protein. This repertoire shows roughly 9,600 distinct CDR3 sequences, roughly 36% found once; its top ten account for roughly a third. These receptors have no identified antigens. The sample taken for sequencing was CD4+ T cells from blood, cultured in vitro. The receptor source for this set is a human donor in good health. Each CDR3 is given with its conserved first and last residue. D genes are given only for firm matches. Not every row has a clone size; where given, it reads once, few, many or a size class.

clone_size	v_call	j_call	cdr3_length	d_call	cdr3_aa	cdr3_nt
few	TRBV6-1	TRBJ1-1	11	.	CASRRGTEAFF	TGTGCCAGCAGGCGTGGCACTGAAGCTTTCTTT
.	TRBV7-8	TRBJ1-2	13	TRBD1	CASSSTGGLFSTF	TGTGCCAGCAGCTCGACAGGGGGGCTCTTTTCCACCTTC
.	TRBV19	TRBJ2-3	16	TRBD2	CASSISTSGVTDTQYF	TGTGCCAGTAGTATTTCGACTAGCGGGGTCACAGATACGCAGTATTTT
.	TRBV6-5	TRBJ2-1	15	.	CASSYQGSEYNEQFF	TGTGCCAGCAGCTACCAGGGGTCGGAATACAATGAGCAGTTCTTC
few	TRBV14	TRBJ1-1	14	.	CASSQGRPNTEAFF	TGTGCCAGCAGCCAAGGACGGCCGAACACTGAAGCTTTCTTT
medium-sized	TRBV15	TRBJ1-5	14	.	CATSRGQAEQPQHF	TGTGCCACCAGCAGAGGACAGGCGGAACAGCCCCAGCATTTT
once	TRBV18	TRBJ2-5	14	.	CASSPTTIQETQYF	TGTGCCAGCTCACCAACGACAATACAAGAGACCCAGTACTTC
.	TRBV9	TRBJ1-2	12	.	CASSRQNYGYTF	TGTGCCAGCAGCCGACAAAACTATGGCTACACCTTC
.	TRBV29-1	TRBJ1-2	15	TRBD1	CSVLRSGTGGYGYTF	TGCAGCGTCCTTAGATCCGGGACAGGGGGATATGGCTACACCTTC
.	TRBV18	TRBJ2-1	13	.	CASSSEGYNEQFF	TGTGCCAGCTCATCGGAGGGGTACAATGAGCAGTTCTTC
few	TRBV6-4	TRBJ1-1	15	TRBD1	CASRDTTGATTEAFF	TGTGCCAGCAGAGATACGACAGGGGCGACCACTGAAGCTTTCTTT
few	TRBV20-1	TRBJ1-2	11	.	CSSGGGSGYTF	TGCAGTTCCGGTGGGGGGTCGGGCTACACCTTC
few	TRBV6-1	TRBJ2-2	15	.	CASRPGRGFTGELFF	TGTGCCAGCAGACCTGGTAGAGGCTTTACCGGGGAGCTGTTTTTT
few	TRBV24-1	TRBJ1-5	12	.	CATSDLTGPQHF	TGTGCCACCAGTGACCTTACAGGGCCCCAGCATTTT
few	TRBV6-1	TRBJ1-2	13	TRBD1	CASSERQGLGYTF	TGTGCCAGCAGTGAGCGACAGGGTCTTGGCTACACCTTC
few	TRBV6-1	TRBJ1-1	12	.	CASRRRNAEAFF	TGTGCCAGCAGACGAAGGAACGCTGAAGCTTTCTTT
.	TRBV20-1	TRBJ1-5	13	TRBD1	CSASRQGDQPQHF	TGCAGTGCTAGTAGACAGGGCGATCAGCCCCAGCATTTT
.	TRBV6-1	TRBJ2-3	13	.	CASRGVSTDTQYF	TGTGCCAGCAGAGGGGTAAGCACAGATACGCAGTATTTT
.	TRBV20-1	TRBJ2-7	13	.	CSARRTVSYEQYF	TGCAGTGCTAGGAGGACTGTATCCTACGAGCAGTACTTC
.	TRBV6-9	TRBJ1-1	17	.	CASSYPPAGRGNTEAFF	TGTGCCAGCAGTTATCCCCCCGCAGGGAGGGGGAACACTGAAGCTTTCTTT
few	TRBV7-3	TRBJ2-5	12	.	CASSTPGETQYF	TGTGCCAGCAGCACTCCGGGGGAGACCCAGTACTTC
.	TRBV6-1	TRBJ1-1	11	.	CASLGFGEAFF	TGTGCCAGCTTAGGGTTCGGTGAAGCTTTCTTT
few	TRBV7-2	TRBJ1-2	13	.	CASSPYLNYGYTF	TGTGCCAGCAGCCCCTATTTGAACTATGGCTACACCTTC
.	TRBV20-1	TRBJ2-7	13	.	CSARSEPLGEQYF	TGCAGTGCTAGATCCGAGCCATTAGGCGAGCAGTACTTC
few	TRBV20-1	TRBJ1-6	11	.	CSARARGALHF	TGCAGTGCTAGAGCTAGAGGGGCCCTCCACTTT
.	TRBV20-1	TRBJ1-2	13	TRBD1	CSAPDRVNYGYTF	TGCAGTGCGCCTGACAGGGTTAACTATGGCTACACCTTC
medium-sized	TRBV12-3/TRBV12-4	TRBJ1-5	14	.	CASSLDIYNQPQHF	TGTGCCAGCAGTTTGGACATTTACAATCAGCCCCAGCATTTT
medium-sized	TRBV20-1	TRBJ1-1	13	.	CSARPIGLMQAFF	TGCAGTGCTAGACCGATAGGGTTGATGCAGGCTTTCTTT
.	TRBV5-1	TRBJ1-5	15	.	CASSLGGGGSQPQHF	TGCGCCAGCAGCTTGGGAGGAGGCGGCAGTCAGCCCCAGCATTTT
.	TRBV2	TRBJ2-4	13	.	CASSDNVGNIQYF	TGTGCCAGCAGTGATAACGTCGGAAACATTCAGTACTTC
few	TRBV6-1	TRBJ2-2	15	TRBD1	CASSETGKVPGELFF	TGTGCCAGCAGTGAGACAGGGAAGGTCCCCGGGGAGCTCTTTTTT
few	TRBV6-1	TRBJ1-5	13	.	CASTRQDNQPQHF	TGTGCCAGCACCAGACAGGATAATCAGCCCCAGCATTTT
.	TRBV5-1	TRBJ2-5	14	TRBD1	CASSLGQGRETQYF	TGCGCCAGCAGCTTGGGACAGGGAAGGGAGACCCAGTACTTC
few	TRBV6-5	TRBJ1-5	15	.	CASSYSRGSNQPQHF	TGTGCCAGCAGTTACTCGAGAGGGTCCAATCAGCCCCAGCATTTT
.	TRBV5-1	TRBJ1-1	14	TRBD1	CASSPGQTRGEAFF	TGCGCCAGCAGCCCGGGACAGACGAGGGGTGAAGCTTTCTTT
.	TRBV7-2	TRBJ2-1	15	TRBD2	CASSSSGEAYNEQFF	TGTGCCAGCAGCTCTAGCGGGGAGGCCTACAATGAGCAGTTCTTC
few	TRBV20-1	TRBJ1-1	11	TRBD1	CSATGGTEAFF	TGCAGTGCTACAGGGGGCACTGAAGCTTTCTTT
few	TRBV6-1	TRBJ1-2	15	.	CASTVPGTLLSGYTF	TGTGCCAGCACGGTTCCTGGGACCCTTTTGTCTGGCTACACCTTC
.	TRBV6-5	TRBJ1-5	14	TRBD1	CASSYGQGGQPQHF	TGTGCCAGCAGTTATGGACAGGGAGGCCAGCCCCAGCATTTT
.	TRBV25-1	TRBJ2-7	14	.	CASSASDREDEQYF	TGTGCCAGCAGTGCCTCCGACAGGGAGGACGAGCAGTACTTC
few	TRBV7-9	TRBJ1-2	13	TRBD1	CASSRDRGDGYTF	TGTGCCAGCAGCCGTGACAGGGGAGATGGCTACACCTTC
.	TRBV7-9	TRBJ2-3	14	TRBD2	CASTIAGGTDTQYF	TGTGCCAGCACTATAGCGGGGGGCACAGATACGCAGTATTTT
.	TRBV12-3/TRBV12-4	TRBJ1-6	11	.	CASSLATVLHF	TGTGCCAGCAGTTTGGCTACGGTGCTCCACTTT
.	TRBV27	TRBJ2-7	17	.	CASSLSIDFQGVYEQYF	TGTGCCAGCAGTTTATCGATTGACTTCCAAGGGGTCTACGAGCAGTACTTC
few	TRBV11-2	TRBJ2-2	14	.	CASSLMMDTGELFF	TGTGCCAGCAGCTTAATGATGGACACCGGGGAGCTGTTTTTT
.	TRBV2	TRBJ2-5	14	TRBD1	CATSSGQVRETQYF	TGTGCCACTTCTTCCGGACAGGTTCGGGAGACCCAGTACTTC
few	TRBV6-5	TRBJ1-5	10	.	CASSYQPQHF	TGTGCCAGCAGTTACCAGCCCCAGCATTTT
.	TRBV15	TRBJ2-3	14	TRBD2	CATSRGLASDTQYF	TGTGCCACCAGCAGAGGACTAGCATCAGATACGCAGTATTTT
few	TRBV10-1	TRBJ2-1	15	.	CASSVDEGAYNEQFF	TGCGCCAGCAGTGTGGACGAGGGGGCCTACAATGAGCAGTTCTTC
few	TRBV7-9	TRBJ1-1	15	.	CASSTIRQANTEAFF	TGTGCCAGCAGTACGATCAGACAGGCGAACACTGAAGCTTTCTTT
few	TRBV6-1	TRBJ1-3	12	.	CASSPAGNTIYF	TGTGCCAGCAGTCCAGCTGGAAACACCATATATTTT
few	TRBV19	TRBJ1-1	14	TRBD1	CASSIQGVNTEAFF	TGTGCCAGTAGTATCCAGGGGGTGAACACTGAAGCTTTCTTT
.	TRBV9	TRBJ2-1	13	.	CASSVETNNEQFF	TGTGCCAGCAGCGTAGAGACCAACAATGAGCAGTTCTTC
.	TRBV7-2	TRBJ1-2	12	TRBD1	CASSFTGGGYTF	TGTGCCAGCAGCTTCACAGGGGGCGGCTACACCTTC
few	TRBV7-6	TRBJ1-2	15	TRBD1	CASSSQSAGGYGYTF	TGTGCCAGCAGCTCACAATCGGCAGGGGGCTATGGCTACACCTTC